These 11 T cell receptor beta chains came from one sample sequenced in a study of T cells in localized non-small cell lung cancer. Some clones are missing from TCRdb's copy, which holds only in-frame ones; the method was immunoSEQ multiplex PCR. The sample includes about 40,000 clones, 70% to 90% of them seen just once. Sequences were derived from peripheral blood, sampled before any cancer treatment. The receptors derive from a man aged 40 to 70 with stage I lung adenocarcinoma.

The rearrangement links TRBV5-8 to TRBJ1-1; TRBD1 matches at 8 bases. Germline CDR1 is SGHTS and CDR2 is YDEGEE. The CDR3 has 16 amino acids. With V trimmed by 6 bases and J by 1 base, 11 bases remained unmatched. The CDR3 spells CASTSGQGASNTEAFF. CDR3 nucleotide sequence: TGTGCCAGCACCTCGGGGCAGGGGGCTTCGAACACTGAAGCTTTCTTT. Supplemented by reference TRBV5-8 and TRBJ1-1, the full variable domain reads EAGVTQSPTHLIKTRGQQATLRCSPISGHTSVYWYQQALGLGLQFLLWYDEGEERNRGNFPPRFSGRQFPNYSSELNVNALELEDSALYLCASTSGQGASNTEAFFGQGTRLTVV.

The J gene is TRBJ1-1, the V gene TRBV7-2; D uncertain. Germline V CDR1 and CDR2: SGHTA, FQGNSA. The V gene lost 1 base and the J gene lost 5 bases, with 8 bases spanning the gap. The CDR3 contains 13 residues. The CDR3 reads CASSLVWGTEAFF. The CDR3 bases are TGTGCCAGCAGCTTAGTGTGGGGAACTGAAGCTTTCTTT.

The V and J genes are TRBV2 and TRBJ1-2, with no clear D. Germline V gives CDR1 SNHLY, CDR2 FYNNEI. The CDR3 has 14 amino acids. V was pared by 2 bases and J by 2 bases, with 9 bases between. The CDR3 DNA sequence: TGTGCCAGCAGTGAAAATAGGCAGAACTATGGCTACACCTTC. It translates to CASSENRQNYGYTF.

The V call is TRBV28, the J call TRBJ1-3, with no clear D. From germline, CDR1 is MDHEN and CDR2 SYDVKM. The CDR3 is 14 residues long. V lost 6 bases and J 2 bases, leaving 11 bases between the germline ends. The DNA of the CDR3 is TGTGCCAGCAGCCCTATCAGTACTGGAAACACCATATATTTT. This encodes CASSPISTGNTIYF.

The chain uses TRBV27 and TRBJ1-4; D perhaps matches TRBD1 (6 bases). V lost 6 bases and J 6 bases, leaving 17 bases between the germline ends. Germline V CDR1 and CDR2: MNHEY, SMNVEV (reference sequence). CDR3 size: 15 residues. This CDR3 is CASRLSRGKDEKLFF. CDR3 DNA sequence: TGTGCCAGCAGACTAAGCAGGGGAAAGGATGAAAAACTGTTTTTT.

The rearrangement uses TRBV29-1 and TRBJ1-2; the match to TRBD1 covers 7 bases. CDR1 SQVTM and CDR2 ANQGSEA come from the germline V gene. Trimming cost V 6 bases and J 6 bases; bases outside gene matches: 4. This CDR3 comprises 11 residues. DNA for the CDR3: TGCAGCGTACAGGGGAAGGATGGCTACACCTTC. It translates to CSVQGKDGYTF.

CDR3 in DNA: TGTGCCAGCTCACAAGAACGCACTGAAGCTTTCTTT. The encoded protein is CASSQERTEAFF. The V call is TRBV18, the J call TRBJ1-1; no clear D gene. The V gene lost 4 bases and the J gene lost 4 bases, with 7 bases spanning the gap. Germline CDR1 KGHSH, CDR2 LQKENI. The CDR3 consists of 12 residues.

The chain carries TRBV18 and TRBJ2-7; D is possibly TRBD2 (6 bases). Trimming stripped 6 bases from V and 7 bases from J, with 19 bases between. The CDR3 loop spans 14 amino acids. CDR1 is KGHSH, CDR2 LQKENI, per germline. This CDR3 is CASSGQGLGGEQYF. The CDR3 nucleotides read TGTGCCAGCTCCGGACAAGGCCTTGGGGGGGAGCAGTACTTC.

This chain uses TRBV5-5 with TRBJ2-3, with 13 nucleotides matching TRBD2. Per germline, CDR1 SGHKS and CDR2 YYEKEE (reference sequence). With V trimmed by 4 bases and J by 5 bases, 7 bases remained unmatched. This CDR3 contains 16 residues. The CDR3 sequence: CASSLGLAGAVDTQYF. Written as DNA, the CDR3 is TGTGCCAGCAGCCTCGGACTAGCGGGAGCGGTAGATACGCAGTATTTT.

CDR3 residues: CASSSGGRNQETQYF. The CDR3 DNA reads as TGTGCCAGCAGCTCGGGCGGGAGGAACCAAGAGACCCAGTACTTC. The chain has TRBV11-1 and TRBJ2-5, with 8 bases identical to TRBD2. The CDR3 covers 15 residues. CDR1 and CDR2 from the germline V gene are SGHAT and FQDESV (reference sequence). J gave up 0 bases and V 4 bases, and 4 bases lay outside the gene matches. Drawing the rest from reference TRBV11-1 and TRBJ2-5, the complete variable domain is EAEVAQSPRYKITEKSQAVAFWCDPISGHATLYWYRQILGQGPELLVQFQDESVVDDSQLPKDRFSAERLKGVDSTLKIQPAELGDSAMYLCASSSGGRNQETQYFGPGTRLLVL.

In its sample, this clone was seen once. The CDR3 coding sequence is TGTGCCAGCAGCTTATACCGCAGCAATCAGCCCCAGCATTTT. Translation gives CASSLYRSNQPQHF. The chain couples TRBV7-2 to TRBJ1-5; D gene ambiguous. The CDR3 sequence is 14 residues long. Germline V gives CDR1 SGHTA, CDR2 FQGNSA. The V gene lost 2 bases and the J gene lost 1 base, with 6 bases spanning the gap. Complete variable domain (other parts from reference TRBV7-2 and TRBJ1-5): GAGVSQSPSNKVTEKGKDVELRCDPISGHTALYWYRQSLGQGLEFLIYFQGNSAPDKSGLPSDRFSAERTGGSVSTLTIQRTQQEDSAVYLCASSLYRSNQPQHFGDGTRLSIL.